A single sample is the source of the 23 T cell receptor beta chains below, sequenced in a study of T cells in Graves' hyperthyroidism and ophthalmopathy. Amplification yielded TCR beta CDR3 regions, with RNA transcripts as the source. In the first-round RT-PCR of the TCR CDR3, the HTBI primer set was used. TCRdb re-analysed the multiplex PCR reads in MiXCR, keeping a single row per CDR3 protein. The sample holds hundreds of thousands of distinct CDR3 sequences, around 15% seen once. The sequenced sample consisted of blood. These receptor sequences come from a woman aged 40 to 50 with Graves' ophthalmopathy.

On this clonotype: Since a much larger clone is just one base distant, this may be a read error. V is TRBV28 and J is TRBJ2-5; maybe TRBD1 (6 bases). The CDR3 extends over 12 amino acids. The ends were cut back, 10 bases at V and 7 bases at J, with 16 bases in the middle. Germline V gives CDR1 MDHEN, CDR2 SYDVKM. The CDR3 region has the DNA TGTGCCACCCTACAGGGAGAGGGGACCCAGTACTTC. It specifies CATLQGEGTQYF.

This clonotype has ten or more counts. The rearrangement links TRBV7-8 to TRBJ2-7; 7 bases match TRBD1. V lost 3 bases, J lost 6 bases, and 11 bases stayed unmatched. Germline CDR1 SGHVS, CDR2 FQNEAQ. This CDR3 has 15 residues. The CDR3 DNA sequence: TGTGCCAGCAGCTTTGACGGGACAGTGTTAGGCGAGCAGTACTTC. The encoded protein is CASSFDGTVLGEQYF.

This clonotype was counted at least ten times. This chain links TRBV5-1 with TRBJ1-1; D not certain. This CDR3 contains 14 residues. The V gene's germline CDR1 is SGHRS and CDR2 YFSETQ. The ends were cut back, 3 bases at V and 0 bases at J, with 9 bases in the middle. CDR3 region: CASSSLDVNTEAFF. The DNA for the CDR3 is TGCGCCAGCAGCTCGCTCGACGTGAACACTGAAGCTTTCTTT.

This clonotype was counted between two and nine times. CDR3 protein: CASSGTGQGLSEQYF. In DNA form, the CDR3 reads TGTGCCAGCAGCGGGACGGGACAAGGGTTAAGCGAGCAGTACTTC. The rearrangement joins TRBV9 to TRBJ2-7; tentative D call: TRBD1 (6 bases). CDR1 SGDLS and CDR2 YYNGEE come from the germline V gene. This CDR3 is 15 amino acids long. The V end lost 3 bases, the J end lost 6 bases, and 19 bases lay between the germline ends.

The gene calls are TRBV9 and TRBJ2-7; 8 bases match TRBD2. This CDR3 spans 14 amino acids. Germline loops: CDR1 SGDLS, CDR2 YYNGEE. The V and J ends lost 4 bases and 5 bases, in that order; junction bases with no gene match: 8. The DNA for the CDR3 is TGTGCCAGCAGCCTGGGACTAGTCGGCCACGAGCAGTACTTC. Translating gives CASSLGLVGHEQYF.

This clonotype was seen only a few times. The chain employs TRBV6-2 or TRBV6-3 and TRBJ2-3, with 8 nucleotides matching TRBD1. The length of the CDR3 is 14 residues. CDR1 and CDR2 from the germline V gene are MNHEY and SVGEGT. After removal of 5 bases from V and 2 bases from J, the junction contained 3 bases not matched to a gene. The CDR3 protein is CASSAGQVTDTQYF. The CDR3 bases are TGTGCCAGCAGTGCGGGACAGGTCACAGATACGCAGTATTTT.

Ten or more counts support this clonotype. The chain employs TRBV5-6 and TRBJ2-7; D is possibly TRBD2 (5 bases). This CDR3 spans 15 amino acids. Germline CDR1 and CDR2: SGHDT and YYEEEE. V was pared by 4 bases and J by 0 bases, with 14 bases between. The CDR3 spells CASSRGLTTSYEQYF. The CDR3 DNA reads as TGTGCCAGCAGCCGTGGACTTACTACCTCCTACGAGCAGTACTTC.

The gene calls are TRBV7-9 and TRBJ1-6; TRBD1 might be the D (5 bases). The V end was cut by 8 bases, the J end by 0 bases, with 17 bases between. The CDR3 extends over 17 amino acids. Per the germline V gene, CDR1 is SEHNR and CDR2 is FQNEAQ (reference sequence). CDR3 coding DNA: TGTGCCAGCTTTCAGGCAGGGCACTTCTCCTATAATTCACCCCTCCACTTT. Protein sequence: CASFQAGHFSYNSPLHF.

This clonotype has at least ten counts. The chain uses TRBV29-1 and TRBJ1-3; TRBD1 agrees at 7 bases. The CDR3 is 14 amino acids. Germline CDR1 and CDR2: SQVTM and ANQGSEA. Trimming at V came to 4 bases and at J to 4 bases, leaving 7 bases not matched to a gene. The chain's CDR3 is CSVVVRGKGNTIYF. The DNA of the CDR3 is TGCAGCGTTGTCGTCAGGGGGAAGGGAAACACCATATATTTT.

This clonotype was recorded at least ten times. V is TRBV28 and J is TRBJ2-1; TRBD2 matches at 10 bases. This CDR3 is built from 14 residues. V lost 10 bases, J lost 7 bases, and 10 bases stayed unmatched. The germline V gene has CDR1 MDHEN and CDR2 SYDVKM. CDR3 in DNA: TGTGCCACCTCCAGCGGGAGGGCCAGTAATGAGCAGTTCTTC. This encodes CATSSGRASNEQFF.

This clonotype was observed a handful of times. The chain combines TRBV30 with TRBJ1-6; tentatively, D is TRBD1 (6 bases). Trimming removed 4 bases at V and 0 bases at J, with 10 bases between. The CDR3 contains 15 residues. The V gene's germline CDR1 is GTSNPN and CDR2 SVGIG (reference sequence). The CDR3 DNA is TGTGCCTGGATGAGGGGGAGCTCCTATAATTCACCCCTCCACTTT. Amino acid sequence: CAWMRGSSYNSPLHF. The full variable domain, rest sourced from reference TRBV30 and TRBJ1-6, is SQTIHQWPATLVQPVGSPLSLECTVEGTSNPNLYWYRQAAGRGLQLLFYSVGIGQISSEVPQNLSASRPQDRQFILSSKKLLLSDSGFYLCAWMRGSSYNSPLHFGNGTRLTVT.

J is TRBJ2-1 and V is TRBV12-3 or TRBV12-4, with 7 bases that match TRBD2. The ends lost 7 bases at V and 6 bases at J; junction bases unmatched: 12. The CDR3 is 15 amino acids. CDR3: CASTPWGGEGNEQFF. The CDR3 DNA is TGTGCCAGCACCCCGTGGGGGGGGGAGGGCAATGAGCAGTTCTTC.

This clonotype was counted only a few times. The CDR3 DNA sequence: TGTGCCAGCACCTACCGGGGTAATGAGCAGTTCTTC. This sequence encodes CASTYRGNEQFF. The chain links TRBV6-1 to TRBJ2-1; D is perhaps TRBD2 (5 bases). In germline, CDR1 is MNHNS, CDR2 SASEGT. Trimming took off 7 bases at V and 7 bases at J, with 11 bases between the two ends. The CDR3 runs to 12 residues.

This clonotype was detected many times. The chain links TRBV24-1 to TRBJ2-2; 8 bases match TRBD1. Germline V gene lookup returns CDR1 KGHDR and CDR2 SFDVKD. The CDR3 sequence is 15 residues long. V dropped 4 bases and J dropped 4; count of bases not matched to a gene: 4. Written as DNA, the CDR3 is TGTGCCACCAGTGAGAGCGGACAGGGCACCGGGGAGCTGTTTTTT. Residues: CATSESGQGTGELFF.

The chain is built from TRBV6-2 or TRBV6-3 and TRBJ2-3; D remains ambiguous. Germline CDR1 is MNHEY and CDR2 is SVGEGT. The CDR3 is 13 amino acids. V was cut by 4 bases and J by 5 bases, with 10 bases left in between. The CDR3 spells CASSFAVVDTQYF. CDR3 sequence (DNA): TGTGCCAGCAGTTTCGCCGTGGTAGATACGCAGTATTTT.

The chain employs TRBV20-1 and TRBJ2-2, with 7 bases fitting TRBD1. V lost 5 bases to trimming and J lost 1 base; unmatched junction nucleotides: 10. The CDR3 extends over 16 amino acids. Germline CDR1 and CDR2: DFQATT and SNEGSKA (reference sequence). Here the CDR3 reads CSAARQGLGNTGELFF. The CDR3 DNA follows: TGCAGTGCTGCCCGACAGGGCCTTGGGAACACCGGGGAGCTGTTTTTT.

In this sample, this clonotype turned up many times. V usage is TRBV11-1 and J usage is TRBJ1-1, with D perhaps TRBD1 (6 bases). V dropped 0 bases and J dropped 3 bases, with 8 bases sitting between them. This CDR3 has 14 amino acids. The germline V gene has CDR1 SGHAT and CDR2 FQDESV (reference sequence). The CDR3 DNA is TGTGCCAGCAGCTTAGCGGAGGGGGACACTGAAGCTTTCTTT. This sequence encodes CASSLAEGDTEAFF.

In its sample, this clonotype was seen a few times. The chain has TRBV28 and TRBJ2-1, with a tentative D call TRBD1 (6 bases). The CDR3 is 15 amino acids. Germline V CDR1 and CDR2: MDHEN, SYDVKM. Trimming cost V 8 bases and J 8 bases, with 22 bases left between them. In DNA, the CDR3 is TGTGCCAGCTCCCTATGGTCGGCAGGGGTCGATGAGCAGTTCTTC. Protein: CASSLWSAGVDEQFF.

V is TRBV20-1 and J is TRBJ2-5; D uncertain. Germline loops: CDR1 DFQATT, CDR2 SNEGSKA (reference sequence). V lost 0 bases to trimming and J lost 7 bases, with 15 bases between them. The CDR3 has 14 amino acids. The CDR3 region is CSARDNKPAGTQYF. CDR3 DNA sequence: TGCAGTGCTAGAGATAACAAGCCGGCCGGGACCCAGTACTTC.

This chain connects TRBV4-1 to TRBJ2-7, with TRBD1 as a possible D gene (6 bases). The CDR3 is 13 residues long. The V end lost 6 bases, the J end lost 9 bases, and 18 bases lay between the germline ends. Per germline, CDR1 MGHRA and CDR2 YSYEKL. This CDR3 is CASRGDIGVGQYF. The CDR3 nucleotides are TGCGCCAGCAGAGGGGACATCGGCGTAGGGCAGTACTTC.

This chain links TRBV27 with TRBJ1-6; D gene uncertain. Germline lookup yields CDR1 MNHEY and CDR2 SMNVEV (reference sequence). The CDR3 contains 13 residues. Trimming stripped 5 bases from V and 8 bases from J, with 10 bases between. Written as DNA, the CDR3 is TGTGCCAGCAGTCCTGACCGTTATTCACCCCTCCACTTT. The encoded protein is CASSPDRYSPLHF.

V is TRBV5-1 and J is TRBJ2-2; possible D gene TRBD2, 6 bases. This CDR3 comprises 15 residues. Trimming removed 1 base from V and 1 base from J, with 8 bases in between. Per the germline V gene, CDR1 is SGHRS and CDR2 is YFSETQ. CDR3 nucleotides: TGCGCCAGCAGCTTGTTGGGGGGGAACACCGGGGAGCTGTTTTTT. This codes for CASSLLGGNTGELFF.

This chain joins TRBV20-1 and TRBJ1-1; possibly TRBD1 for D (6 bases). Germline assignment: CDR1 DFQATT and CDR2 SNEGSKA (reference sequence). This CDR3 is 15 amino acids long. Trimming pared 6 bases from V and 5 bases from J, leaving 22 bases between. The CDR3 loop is CSAPAQGTVRTEAFF. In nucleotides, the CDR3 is TGCAGTGCCCCAGCACAGGGTACGGTGAGGACTGAAGCTTTCTTT.